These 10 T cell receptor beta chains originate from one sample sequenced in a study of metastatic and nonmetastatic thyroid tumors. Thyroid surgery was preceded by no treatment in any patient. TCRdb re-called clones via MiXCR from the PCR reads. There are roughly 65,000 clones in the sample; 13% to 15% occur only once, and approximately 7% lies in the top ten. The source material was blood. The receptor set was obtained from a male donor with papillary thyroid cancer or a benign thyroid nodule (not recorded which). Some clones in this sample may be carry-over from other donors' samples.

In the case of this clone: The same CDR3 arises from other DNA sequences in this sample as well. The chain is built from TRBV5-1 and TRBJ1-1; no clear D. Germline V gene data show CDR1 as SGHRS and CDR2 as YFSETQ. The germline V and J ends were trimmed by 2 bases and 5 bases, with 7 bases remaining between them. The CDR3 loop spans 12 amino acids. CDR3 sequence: CASSFLGTEAFF. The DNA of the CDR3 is TGCGCCAGCAGCTTCCTGGGGACTGAAGCTTTCTTT.

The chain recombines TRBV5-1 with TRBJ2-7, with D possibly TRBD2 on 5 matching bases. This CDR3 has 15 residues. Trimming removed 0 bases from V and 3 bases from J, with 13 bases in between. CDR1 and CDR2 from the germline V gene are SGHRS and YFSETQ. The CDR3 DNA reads TGCGCCAGCAGCTTGGGGGCAGGACTTGTCTACGAGCAGTACTTC. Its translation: CASSLGAGLVYEQYF.

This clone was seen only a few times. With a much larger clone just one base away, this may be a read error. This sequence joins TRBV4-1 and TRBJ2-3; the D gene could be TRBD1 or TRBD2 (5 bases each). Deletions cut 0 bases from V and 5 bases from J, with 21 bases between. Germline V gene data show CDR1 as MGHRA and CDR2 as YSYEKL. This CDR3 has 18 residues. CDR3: CASSQEHGMGVLGDTQYF. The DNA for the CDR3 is TGCGCCAGCAGCCAAGAACATGGGATGGGGGTGCTAGGAGATACGCAGTATTTT.

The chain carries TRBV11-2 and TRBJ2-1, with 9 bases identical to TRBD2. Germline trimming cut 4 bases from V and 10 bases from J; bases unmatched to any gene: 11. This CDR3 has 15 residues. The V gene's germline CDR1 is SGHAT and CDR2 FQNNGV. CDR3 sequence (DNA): TGTGCCAGCAGCTCCAATAGCGGGAGCAGCGGGGAGCAGTTCTTC. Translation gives CASSSNSGSSGEQFF. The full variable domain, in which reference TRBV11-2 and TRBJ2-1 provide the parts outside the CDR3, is EAGVAQSPRYKIIEKRQSVAFWCNPISGHATLYWYQQILGQGPKLLIQFQNNGVVDDSQLPKDRFSAERLKGVDSTLKIQPAKLEDSAVYLCASSSNSGSSGEQFFGPGTRLTVL.

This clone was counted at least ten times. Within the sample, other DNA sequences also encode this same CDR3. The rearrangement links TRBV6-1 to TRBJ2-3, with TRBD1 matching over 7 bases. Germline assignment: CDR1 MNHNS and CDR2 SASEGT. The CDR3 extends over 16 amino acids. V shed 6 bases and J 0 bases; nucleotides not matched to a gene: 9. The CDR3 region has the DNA TGTGCCAGCAGCCTTAGACAGGGCGGGAGCACAGATACGCAGTATTTT. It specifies CASSLRQGGSTDTQYF.

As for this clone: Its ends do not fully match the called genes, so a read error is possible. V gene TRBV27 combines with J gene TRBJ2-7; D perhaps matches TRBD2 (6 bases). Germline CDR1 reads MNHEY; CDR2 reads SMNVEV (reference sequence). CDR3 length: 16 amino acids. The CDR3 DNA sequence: TGTACCAGCCGACTTTCTAGCGTGAGGTCTGGGAACGAGCAGTACTTC. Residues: CTSRLSSVRSGNEQYF.

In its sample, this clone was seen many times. CDR3 amino acids: CSAEVAGQRSYNSPLHF. The CDR3, as DNA: TGCAGTGCTGAGGTGGCGGGGCAGCGGTCCTATAATTCACCCCTCCACTTT. The chain links TRBV20-1 to TRBJ1-6; D is perhaps TRBD1 (5 bases). Deletions cut 5 bases from V and 1 base from J, with 18 bases between. Germline assignment: CDR1 DFQATT and CDR2 SNEGSKA (reference sequence). This CDR3 is 17 amino acids long.

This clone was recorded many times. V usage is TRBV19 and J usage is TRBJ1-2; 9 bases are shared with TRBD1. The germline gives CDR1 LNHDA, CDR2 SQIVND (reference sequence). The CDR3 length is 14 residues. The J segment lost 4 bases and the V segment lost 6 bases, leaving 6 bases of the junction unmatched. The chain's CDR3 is CASRLSTGGYGYTF. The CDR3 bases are TGTGCCAGTAGACTGTCGACAGGGGGCTATGGCTACACCTTC.

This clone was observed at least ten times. CDR3 sequence (DNA): TGTGCCAGTAGTATTGTCCCGCCACAAGAGACCCAGTACTTC. Protein product: CASSIVPPQETQYF. The chain links TRBV19 to TRBJ2-5, with D unresolved. The CDR3 loop spans 14 amino acids. Per germline, CDR1 LNHDA and CDR2 SQIVND (reference sequence). Trimming cost V 3 bases and J 2 bases, with 10 bases left between them.

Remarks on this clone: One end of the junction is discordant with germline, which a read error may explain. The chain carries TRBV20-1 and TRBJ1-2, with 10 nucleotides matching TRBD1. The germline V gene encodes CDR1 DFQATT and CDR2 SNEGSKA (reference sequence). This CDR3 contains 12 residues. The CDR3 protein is CRAGQGNYGYCF. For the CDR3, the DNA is TGCAGGGCGGGACAGGGGAACTATGGCTACTGCTTC.